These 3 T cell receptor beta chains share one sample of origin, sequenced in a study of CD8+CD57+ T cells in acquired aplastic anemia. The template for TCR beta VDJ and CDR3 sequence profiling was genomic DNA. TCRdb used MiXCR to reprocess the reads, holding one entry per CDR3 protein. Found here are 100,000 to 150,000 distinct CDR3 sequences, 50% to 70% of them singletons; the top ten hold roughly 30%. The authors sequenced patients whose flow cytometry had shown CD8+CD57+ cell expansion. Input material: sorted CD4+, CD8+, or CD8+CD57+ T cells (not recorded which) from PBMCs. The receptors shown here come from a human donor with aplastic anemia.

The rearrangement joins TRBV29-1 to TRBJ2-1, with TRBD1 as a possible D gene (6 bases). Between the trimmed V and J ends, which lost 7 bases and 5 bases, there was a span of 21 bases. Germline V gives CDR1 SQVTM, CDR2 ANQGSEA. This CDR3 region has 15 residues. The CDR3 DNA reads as TGCAGCGCTGCTCGGGACAATCGGATACACAATGAGCAGTTCTTC. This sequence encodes CSAARDNRIHNEQFF.

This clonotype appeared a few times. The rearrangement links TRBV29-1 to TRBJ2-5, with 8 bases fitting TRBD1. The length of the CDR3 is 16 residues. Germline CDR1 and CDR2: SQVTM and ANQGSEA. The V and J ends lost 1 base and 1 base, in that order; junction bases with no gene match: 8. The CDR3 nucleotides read TGCAGCGTTGAAGGAGTGGACAGGGTGATCCAAGAGACCCAGTACTTC. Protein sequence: CSVEGVDRVIQETQYF.

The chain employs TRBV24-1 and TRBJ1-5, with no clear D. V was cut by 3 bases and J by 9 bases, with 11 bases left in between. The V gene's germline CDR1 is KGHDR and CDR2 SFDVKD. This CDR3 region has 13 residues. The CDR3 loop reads CATSDVTAVPQHF. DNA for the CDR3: TGTGCCACCAGTGATGTTACAGCGGTGCCCCAGCATTTT.